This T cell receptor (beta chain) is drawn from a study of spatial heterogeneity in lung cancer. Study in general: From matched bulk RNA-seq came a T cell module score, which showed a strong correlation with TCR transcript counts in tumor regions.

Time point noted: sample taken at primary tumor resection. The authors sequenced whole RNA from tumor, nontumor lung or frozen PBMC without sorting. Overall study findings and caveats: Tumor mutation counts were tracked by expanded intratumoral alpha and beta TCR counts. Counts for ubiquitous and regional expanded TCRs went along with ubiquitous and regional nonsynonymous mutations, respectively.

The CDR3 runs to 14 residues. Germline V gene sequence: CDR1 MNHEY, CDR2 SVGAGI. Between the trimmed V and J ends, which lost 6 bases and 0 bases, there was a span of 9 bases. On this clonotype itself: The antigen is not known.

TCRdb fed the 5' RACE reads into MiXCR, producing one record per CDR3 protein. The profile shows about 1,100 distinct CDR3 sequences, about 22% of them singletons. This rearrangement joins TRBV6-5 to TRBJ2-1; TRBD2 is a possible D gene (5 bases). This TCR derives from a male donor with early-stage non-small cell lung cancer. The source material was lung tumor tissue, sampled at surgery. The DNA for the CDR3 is TGTGCCAGCAGCGAGCGGAGCTCCTACAATGAGCAGTTCTTC. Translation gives CASSERSSYNEQFF.